This passage covers 30 T cell receptor beta chains from one sample sequenced in a study of radiation and T cells in renal cell carcinoma. Only in-frame clones appear in the TCRdb table, and some are missing; sequencing was by immunoSEQ multiplex PCR. In the table there are some 120,000 clones, more than 75% of which are singletons. Time point meaning: blood 2 weeks post-SBRT. Sample treatment: 15 Gy SBRT to primary tumor, nephrectomy 4 weeks later. Sequencing used blood, obtained from a patient whose treatment included radiotherapy and nephrectomy. Receptors were obtained from a woman in her 70s with renal cell carcinoma.

This chain's CDR3 is CASSVSGTIYNEQFF. Written as DNA, the CDR3 is TGTGCCAGTAGTGTCTCCGGGACAATATACAATGAGCAGTTCTTC. The chain uses TRBV19 and TRBJ2-1; D is possibly TRBD1 (6 bases). The V end lost 5 bases, the J end lost 4 bases, and 15 bases lay between the germline ends. This CDR3 comprises 15 residues. From germline, CDR1 is LNHDA and CDR2 SQIVND (reference sequence). Using reference TRBV19 and TRBJ2-1 for the parts outside the CDR3, the full variable domain is DGGITQSPKYLFRKEGQNVTLSCEQNLNHDAMYWYRQDPGQGLRLIYYSQIVNDFQKGDIAEGYSVSREKKESFPLTVTSAQKNPTAFYLCASSVSGTIYNEQFFGPGTRLTVL.

The V gene is TRBV15, the J gene TRBJ2-6, with D possibly matching TRBD2 (5 bases). Germline V gene lookup returns CDR1 LNHNV and CDR2 YYDKDF (reference sequence). V was clipped by 5 bases and J by 0 bases, with 8 bases between them. The CDR3 has 15 amino acids. CDR3 nucleotides: TGTGCCACCAGCCCACGGGGCTCTGGGGCCAACGTCCTGACTTTC. As protein: CATSPRGSGANVLTF.

This chain uses TRBV9 with TRBJ1-2, with D unresolved. The CDR3 consists of 14 residues. The ends were cut back, 3 bases at V and 8 bases at J, with 17 bases in the middle. CDR1 SGDLS and CDR2 YYNGEE come from the germline V gene. CDR3 amino acids: CASSELTNPGGYTF. The CDR3 DNA sequence: TGTGCCAGCAGCGAACTGACAAACCCCGGGGGCTACACCTTC.

The chain links TRBV7-9 to TRBJ1-1, with D possibly TRBD1 on 5 matching bases. This CDR3 comprises 16 residues. CDR1 and CDR2 (germline): SEHNR, FQNEAQ (reference sequence). V lost 5 bases and J 6 bases, leaving 22 bases between the germline ends. CDR3 in DNA: TGTGCCAGCAGCACCTCTTCGGGGACGGGCGGGTCTGAAGCTTTCTTT. Protein: CASSTSSGTGGSEAFF.

The chain links TRBV19 to TRBJ2-1; the match to TRBD2 covers 10 bases. The germline V gene encodes CDR1 LNHDA and CDR2 SQIVND (reference sequence). The junction had 7 bases not matched to a gene; V was cut back by 2 bases and J by 6 bases. The length of the CDR3 is 16 residues. CDR3 residues: CASSITRSSGGNEQFF. CDR3 in DNA: TGTGCCAGTAGTATAACCCGTTCTAGCGGGGGCAATGAGCAGTTCTTC.

This clone was detected only once. V gene TRBV6-5 combines with J gene TRBJ2-5, with TRBD1 matching over 8 bases. This CDR3 has 14 amino acids. The trim removed 4 bases at V and 2 bases at J, leaving 3 bases unmatched. Germline loops: CDR1 MNHEY, CDR2 SVGAGI. The CDR3 region is CASSSGQGQETQYF. The CDR3 DNA follows: TGTGCCAGCAGTTCCGGACAGGGACAAGAGACCCAGTACTTC.

The CDR3 bases are TGTGCCAGCAGTCAACAGAGTAGCACAGATACGCAGTATTTT. Translated, it gives CASSQQSSTDTQYF. The chain couples TRBV7-2 to TRBJ2-3; no reliable D call. Trimming pared 6 bases from V and 0 bases from J, leaving 10 bases between. Germline V gene data show CDR1 as SGHTA and CDR2 as FQGNSA. There are 14 residues in the CDR3.

On this clone itself: Germline and junction disagree at one end, which may indicate a read error. The V call is TRBV7-7, the J call TRBJ2-5, with D possibly being TRBD1 or TRBD2 (5 bases each). Per germline, CDR1 SSHAT and CDR2 FNYEAQ (reference sequence). This CDR3 has 19 residues. In DNA form, the CDR3 reads TGTGCTAGCAGCTTGCCGGAAGGTCTTCTCGGTGGGGGTCAAGAGACCCAGTACTTC. Translation: CASSLPEGLLGGGQETQYF. The full variable domain, its missing parts supplied by reference TRBV7-7 and TRBJ2-5, is GAGVSQSPRYKVTKRGQDVTLRCDPISSHATLYWYQQALGQGPEFLTYFNYEAQPDKSGLPSDRFSAERPEGSISTLTIQRTEQRDSAMYRCASSLPEGLLGGGQETQYFGPGTRLLVL.

V is TRBV5-4 and J is TRBJ1-2, with TRBD1 identical over 7 bases. Trimming cost V 4 bases and J 2 bases; bases outside gene matches: 8. CDR1 is SGHNT and CDR2 is YYREEE in the germline V gene (reference sequence). CDR3 size: 15 residues. CDR3 sequence reads: CASSTRDSANYGYTF. The CDR3 coding sequence is TGTGCCAGCAGCACCCGGGACAGCGCCAACTATGGCTACACCTTC. Using reference TRBV5-4 and TRBJ1-2 for the parts outside the CDR3, the full variable domain is ETGVTQSPTHLIKTRGQQVTLRCSSQSGHNTVSWYQQALGQGPQFIFQYYREEENGRGNFPPRFSGLQFPNYSSELNVNALELDDSALYLCASSTRDSANYGYTFGSGTRLTVV.

This clone was recorded once. The chain recombines TRBV7-9 with TRBJ2-7; 7 bases fit TRBD2. After removal of 0 bases from V and 0 bases from J, the junction contained 2 bases not matched to a gene. The germline V gene encodes CDR1 SEHNR and CDR2 FQNEAQ (reference sequence). The CDR3 length is 15 residues. This CDR3 is CASSLAGGSSYEQYF. The CDR3 DNA reads TGTGCCAGCAGCTTAGCGGGGGGGAGCTCCTACGAGCAGTACTTC. The full variable domain, with the rest looked up from reference TRBV7-9 and TRBJ2-7, is DTGVSQNPRHKITKRGQNVTFRCDPISEHNRLYWYRQTLGQGPEFLTYFQNEAQLEKSRLLSDRFSAERPKGSFSTLEIQRTEQGDSAMYLCASSLAGGSSYEQYFGPGTRLTVT.

The gene calls are TRBV7-9 and TRBJ1-3, with D perhaps TRBD1 (6 bases). The V end was cut by 5 bases, the J end by 7 bases, with 18 bases between. The CDR3 is made up of 15 amino acids. CDR1 and CDR2 (germline): SEHNR, FQNEAQ (reference sequence). The CDR3 bases are TGTGCCAGCAGCGCCAACCCAGGGGTTTGGAACACCATATATTTT. Translation gives CASSANPGVWNTIYF.

The chain joins TRBV5-1 to TRBJ2-1, with 10 bases aligning to TRBD2. Germline V gene lookup returns CDR1 SGHRS and CDR2 YFSETQ. This CDR3 is 16 amino acids long. V lost 1 base, J lost 3 bases, and 4 bases stayed unmatched. CDR3 in DNA: TGCGCCAGCAGCTTGAGGGTAGCGGGGGGCTACAATGAGCAGTTCTTC. This sequence encodes CASSLRVAGGYNEQFF.

The chain carries TRBV19 and TRBJ1-2; D gene ambiguous. V lost 2 bases to trimming and J lost 0 bases, with 7 bases between them. The CDR3 has 14 residues. Germline V gives CDR1 LNHDA, CDR2 SQIVND (reference sequence). CDR3: CASSIWGSNYGYTF. In nucleotides, the CDR3 is TGTGCCAGTAGTATATGGGGTTCTAACTATGGCTACACCTTC.

The chain links TRBV18 to TRBJ1-6; TRBD1 aligns across 9 bases. The CDR3 length is 13 residues. The germline CDR1 and CDR2 sequences are KGHSH and LQKENI. Trimming at V came to 4 bases and at J to 8 bases, leaving 0 bases not matched to a gene. In nucleotides, the CDR3 is TGTGCCAGCTCACGGGACAGGGATTCACCCCTCCACTTT. Its protein is CASSRDRDSPLHF.

With regard to this clone: Other DNA sequences in this sample translate to the same CDR3. The chain is built from TRBV7-9 and TRBJ2-7; D not resolved. CDR3 length: 14 residues. V was trimmed by 1 base and J by 0 bases, leaving 7 bases between them. Per the germline V gene, CDR1 is SEHNR and CDR2 is FQNEAQ (reference sequence). Here the CDR3 DNA reads TGTGCCAGCAGCTTAGTGGGCTCCTCCTACGAGCAGTACTTC. As protein: CASSLVGSSYEQYF.

Concerning this clone itself: A read error may account for a junction end that differs from germline. The V and J genes are TRBV9 and TRBJ2-2, with TRBD1 matching 7 bases. Germline CDR1 reads SGDLS; CDR2 reads YYNGEE. This CDR3 comprises 14 residues. The CDR3 DNA follows: TGTGCCAGCAGGGTAGACAGGGACACCGGGGAGCTGTTTTTT. Protein product: CASRVDRDTGELFF.

This chain uses TRBV7-8 with TRBJ1-1, with D tentatively TRBD1 (6 bases). Trimming pared 7 bases from V and 4 bases from J, leaving 16 bases between. The length of the CDR3 is 14 residues. In germline, CDR1 is SGHVS, CDR2 FQNEAQ. CDR3: CASTLGGTSTEAFF. CDR3 DNA: TGTGCCAGCACCCTTGGGGGGACAAGCACTGAAGCTTTCTTT.

The chain couples TRBV11-3 to TRBJ2-1; D might be TRBD1 (6 bases). The ends were cut back, 2 bases at V and 6 bases at J, with 8 bases in the middle. Germline loops: CDR1 SGHNT, CDR2 YENEEA. The CDR3 is 13 amino acids. In DNA form, the CDR3 reads TGTGCCAGCAGCTTATCAGGGGTCAATGAGCAGTTCTTC. Amino acids: CASSLSGVNEQFF.

V is TRBV13 and J is TRBJ2-7, with D possibly called TRBD1 or TRBD2 (6 bases each). The CDR3 length is 13 residues. The V end lost 4 bases, the J end lost 7 bases, and 14 bases lay between the germline ends. Germline CDR1 reads PRHDT; CDR2 reads FYEKMQ (reference sequence). The chain's CDR3 is CASSSPKGGEQYF. The CDR3, as DNA: TGTGCCAGCAGCTCCCCCAAGGGGGGAGAGCAGTACTTC.

This clone has only one observation. The chain is built from TRBV9 and TRBJ2-7, with TRBD2 as a possible D gene (5 bases). V lost 4 bases and J lost 6, with 26 bases in between. Germline-derived CDR1 and CDR2 are SGDLS and YYNGEE. This CDR3 is 17 amino acids long. CDR3 residues: CASSLVRRKLTRREQYF. The CDR3 coding sequence is TGTGCCAGCAGCCTCGTACGGAGGAAGCTGACGAGGCGCGAGCAGTACTTC.

J is TRBJ2-5 and V is TRBV6-1; D may be TRBD1 or TRBD2 (5 bases each). Trimming removed 6 bases from V and 5 bases from J, with 16 bases in between. CDR3 size: 14 residues. CDR1 and CDR2 (germline): MNHNS, SASEGT. As DNA, the CDR3 is TGTGCCAGCAGAGACAGAGGGGTTTCGGAGACCCAGTACTTC. This sequence encodes CASRDRGVSETQYF.

The V call is TRBV11-2, the J call TRBJ2-2, with 7 bases identical to TRBD2. The length of the CDR3 is 15 residues. Germline values: CDR1 SGHAT, CDR2 FQNNGV. V was clipped by 6 bases and J by 4 bases; unmatched bases: 8. In DNA form, the CDR3 reads TGTGCCAGCAGGATGGGGGGGTGGATCACCGGGGAGCTGTTTTTT. Protein product: CASRMGGWITGELFF. Complete variable domain (other parts from reference TRBV11-2 and TRBJ2-2): EAGVAQSPRYKIIEKRQSVAFWCNPISGHATLYWYQQILGQGPKLLIQFQNNGVVDDSQLPKDRFSAERLKGVDSTLKIQPAKLEDSAVYLCASRMGGWITGELFFGEGSRLTVL.

The genes are TRBV7-8 and TRBJ1-2; D is unresolved. CDR1 and CDR2 from the germline V gene are SGHVS and FQNEAQ. The germline V and J ends were trimmed by 5 bases and 4 bases, with 17 bases remaining between them. The CDR3 runs 15 residues. The CDR3 protein is CASSLRSGGFYGYTF. CDR3 nucleotide sequence: TGTGCCAGCAGCCTACGTTCGGGAGGGTTCTATGGCTACACCTTC.

J is TRBJ2-1 and V is TRBV6-5; D is possibly TRBD2 (5 bases). The germline V gene encodes CDR1 MNHEY and CDR2 SVGAGI. The CDR3 sequence is 13 residues long. The V and J ends lost 6 bases and 9 bases respectively, with 15 bases between them. The CDR3 region is CASRTGVLSEQFF. The DNA of the CDR3 is TGTGCCAGCAGAACCGGGGTACTTTCTGAGCAGTTCTTC.

This clone was counted once. V and J are TRBV12-2 and TRBJ1-2; the table's D gene call, TRBD1, was not cross checked with the DNA. TRBV12-2 corresponds to a pseudogene. The CDR3 covers 16 residues. The CDR3, as DNA: TGTGCAAGTCGACAACGGTTGGACAGTATCAACTATGGCTACACCTTC. Translating gives CASRQRLDSINYGYTF.

The genes are TRBV2 and TRBJ1-2; possible D gene TRBD1, 5 bases. Per the germline V gene, CDR1 is SNHLY and CDR2 is FYNNEI. The V end lost 7 bases, the J end lost 4 bases, and 13 bases lay between the germline ends. This CDR3 spans 13 amino acids. CDR3 DNA sequence: TGTGCCAGCAATCCAGGGCCTAGCTATGGCTACACCTTC. Its translation: CASNPGPSYGYTF.

Comment on this clone: Other DNA sequences in this sample translate to the same CDR3. The chain uses TRBV2 and TRBJ2-7; D remains ambiguous. The CDR3 is made up of 13 amino acids. V lost 6 bases and J 3 bases, leaving 12 bases between the germline ends. Germline assignment: CDR1 SNHLY and CDR2 FYNNEI. CDR3 in amino acids: CASRAGALYEQYF. The CDR3 DNA reads as TGTGCCAGCAGGGCAGGAGCACTCTACGAGCAGTACTTC.

V is TRBV28 and J is TRBJ2-7; the D gene is possibly TRBD2 (6 bases). The length of the CDR3 is 14 residues. Germline CDR1 reads MDHEN; CDR2 reads SYDVKM. Deletions cut 2 bases from V and 6 bases from J, with 14 bases between. The CDR3 is CASSLAGRRVEQYF. The DNA for the CDR3 is TGTGCCAGCAGTTTAGCGGGGAGACGGGTCGAGCAGTACTTC. The full variable domain, rest sourced from reference TRBV28 and TRBJ2-7, is DVKVTQSSRYLVKRTGEKVFLECVQDMDHENMFWYRQDPGLGLRLIYFSYDVKMKEKGDIPEGYSVSREKKERFSLILESASTNQTSMYLCASSLAGRRVEQYFGPGTRLTVT.

V is TRBV28 and J is TRBJ2-7; 7 bases match TRBD1. This CDR3 has 15 residues. The V gene's germline CDR1 is MDHEN and CDR2 SYDVKM. J gave up 6 bases and V 6 bases, and 14 bases lay outside the gene matches. The CDR3 coding sequence is TGTGCCAGCAGCAGTTTAAGGGGGCAGCACGGCGAGCAGTACTTC. Its translation: CASSSLRGQHGEQYF.

This rearrangement joins TRBV28 to TRBJ1-6, with 8 bases that match TRBD1. Trimming cost V 6 bases and J 0 bases; bases outside gene matches: 10. CDR1 is MDHEN, CDR2 SYDVKM, per germline. This CDR3 is built from 18 residues. The CDR3 bases are TGTGCCAGCAGATTCTCTCGGACAGGGAGCTCCTATAATTCACCCCTCCACTTT. Residues: CASRFSRTGSSYNSPLHF.